The rows below give T cell receptor beta chains drawn from one sample of a study of blood T cell repertoires in COVID-19. Clones were read by immunoSEQ multiplex PCR, and TCRdb kept only the in-frame ones, dropping some. The sample includes about 99,000 clones, around 90% of them seen just once. Sample: peripheral blood. All receptors derive from a man in his forties or fifties with COVID-19, enrolled during active disease. The CDR3 runs from the conserved cysteine through the conserved F or W. The order of the fields is V gene, J gene, D gene, clone size, CDR3 DNA, CDR3 protein. D genes are given only for firm matches. Size is omitted from some rows. Given values are once, few, many or a class for expanded clones.

TRBV20-1	TRBJ2-5	NA	NA	TGCAGTGCCCCCGCGGGGGAGACCCAGTACTTC	CSAPAGETQYF
TRBV7-8	TRBJ1-2	NA	NA	TGTGCCAGCAGCCTGGGACTGATGACTAACTATGGCTACACCTTC	CASSLGLMTNYGYTF
TRBV5-1	TRBJ1-4	TRBD1	NA	TGCGCCAGCAGCATCGGGACAGGGAATGAAAAACTGTTTTTT	CASSIGTGNEKLFF
TRBV18	TRBJ2-1	NA	NA	TGTGCCAGCTCCTCCCGGGACAAAGTCTACAATGAGCAGTTCTTC	CASSSRDKVYNEQFF
TRBV12-3/TRBV12-4	TRBJ1-1	NA	NA	TGTGCCAGCAGTTTAGTAGGGAGAGCTTTCTTT	CASSLVGRAFF
TRBV18	TRBJ1-2	TRBD1	NA	TGTGCCAGCTCACGACAGACAGGGGCGAACTATGGCTACACCTTC	CASSRQTGANYGYTF
TRBV3-1/TRBV3-2	TRBJ1-3	TRBD1	NA	TGTGCCAGCAGCGACGCCGGGACAGGTACTGGAAACACCATATATTTT	CASSDAGTGTGNTIYF
TRBV5-4	TRBJ1-1	TRBD1	NA	TGTGCCAGCAGCTCAAGGACAGGGCGGGCTGAAGCTTTCTTT	CASSSRTGRAEAFF
TRBV19	TRBJ1-3	TRBD1	NA	TGTGCCAGTAGTATCGGACAGGTTGCAGGAAACACCATATATTTT	CASSIGQVAGNTIYF
TRBV10-3	TRBJ1-2	NA	NA	TGTGCCATCAGTGAGTCGACATTCTATGGCTACACCTTC	CAISESTFYGYTF
TRBV6-5	TRBJ1-2	NA	once	TGTGCCAGCACTCAGGTCGGCTATGGCTACACCTTC	CASTQVGYGYTF
TRBV7-9	TRBJ1-6	TRBD1	NA	TGTGCCAGCAGCCTAGCCCGGCAGGGGGCCTATAATTCACCCCTCCACTTT	CASSLARQGAYNSPLHF
TRBV27	TRBJ1-1	NA	NA	TGTGCCAGCGCCCGCGACACAAGATACATGAACACTGAAGCTTTCTTT	CASARDTRYMNTEAFF
TRBV5-6	TRBJ1-5	NA	NA	TGTGCCAGCAGCTTTTTCCGTCAGCCCCAGCATTTT	CASSFFRQPQHF
TRBV18	TRBJ1-1	NA	NA	TGTGCCAGCTCACCACCGGCAGGGTGGGACACTGAAGCTTTCTTT	CASSPPAGWDTEAFF
TRBV27	TRBJ1-4	TRBD1	NA	TGTGCCAGCAGTTTAAGACAGGGTGGGTTAAAACTGTTTTTT	CASSLRQGGLKLFF
TRBV18	TRBJ1-2	TRBD1	NA	TGTGCCAGCTCCCCAGGACAGGGGGGGTACTATGGCTACACCTTC	CASSPGQGGYYGYTF
TRBV9	TRBJ1-2	NA	NA	TGTGCCAGCAGCGTAGTAGGGGGGGCGCAGGATGGCTACACCTTC	CASSVVGGAQDGYTF
TRBV7-2	TRBJ1-3	NA	NA	TGTGCCAGCAACGACAGGTTTGGTGGAAACACCATATATTTT	CASNDRFGGNTIYF
TRBV4-1	TRBJ1-4	TRBD1	once	TGCGCCAGCAGCCCGACAGGGGCTAATGAAAAACTGTTTTTT	CASSPTGANEKLFF
TRBV30	TRBJ2-7	TRBD1	NA	TGTGCCTGGAGTGGAGGATCTAGACAGGGTAAAACCTACGAGCAGTACTTC	CAWSGGSRQGKTYEQYF
TRBV18	TRBJ2-3	TRBD2	NA	TGTGCCAGCTCACTCTTAGCGGGGGCGGAGGATACGCAGTATTTT	CASSLLAGAEDTQYF
TRBV7-3	TRBJ1-2	TRBD1	NA	TGTGCCAGCAGGGCAGGGGGCGTCGGATCGGGCTACACCTTC	CASRAGGVGSGYTF
TRBV10-2	TRBJ2-1	NA	NA	TGCGCCAGCAGGGGACGGGGGTACAATGAGCAGTTCTTC	CASRGRGYNEQFF
TRBV6-6	TRBJ2-7	NA	NA	TGTGCCAGCAGTTACTCGGGGGGGGGCAGGTACGAGCAGTACTTC	CASSYSGGGRYEQYF
TRBV30	TRBJ2-3	TRBD1	NA	TGTGCCTGGAGTCTAACAGGGGGTTCCACAGATACGCAGTATTTT	CAWSLTGGSTDTQYF
TRBV4-1	TRBJ2-2	NA	NA	TGCGCCAGCAGCCAAGTTCTCGGGACAAACACCGGGGAGCTGTTTTTT	CASSQVLGTNTGELFF